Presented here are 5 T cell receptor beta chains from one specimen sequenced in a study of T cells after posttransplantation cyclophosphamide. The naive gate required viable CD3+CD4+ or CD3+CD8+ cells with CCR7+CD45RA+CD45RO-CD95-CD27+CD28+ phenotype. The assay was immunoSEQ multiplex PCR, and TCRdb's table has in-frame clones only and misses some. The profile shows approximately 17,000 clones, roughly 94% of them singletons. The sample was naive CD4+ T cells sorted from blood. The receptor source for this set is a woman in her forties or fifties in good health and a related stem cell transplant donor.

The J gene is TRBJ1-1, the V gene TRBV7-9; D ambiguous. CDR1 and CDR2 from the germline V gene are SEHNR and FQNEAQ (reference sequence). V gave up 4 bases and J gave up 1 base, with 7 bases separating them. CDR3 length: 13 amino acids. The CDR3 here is CASSSLKNTEAFF. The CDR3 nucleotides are TGTGCCAGCAGCTCCTTAAAGAACACTGAAGCTTTCTTT.

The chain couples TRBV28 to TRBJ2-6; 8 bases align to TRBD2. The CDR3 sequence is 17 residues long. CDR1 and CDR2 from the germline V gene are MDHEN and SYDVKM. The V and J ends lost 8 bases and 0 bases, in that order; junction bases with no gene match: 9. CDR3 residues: CASRTGGAPSGANVLTF. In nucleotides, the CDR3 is TGTGCCAGCCGAACCGGGGGGGCCCCCTCTGGGGCCAACGTCCTGACTTTC. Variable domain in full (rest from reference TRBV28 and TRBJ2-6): DVKVTQSSRYLVKRTGEKVFLECVQDMDHENMFWYRQDPGLGLRLIYFSYDVKMKEKGDIPEGYSVSREKKERFSLILESASTNQTSMYLCASRTGGAPSGANVLTFGAGSRLTVL.

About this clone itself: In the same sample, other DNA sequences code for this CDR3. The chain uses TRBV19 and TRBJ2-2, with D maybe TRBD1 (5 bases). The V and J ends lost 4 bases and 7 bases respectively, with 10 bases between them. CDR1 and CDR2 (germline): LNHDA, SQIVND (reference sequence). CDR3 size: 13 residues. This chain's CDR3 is CASSTQGSGELFF. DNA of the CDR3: TGTGCCAGTAGTACCCAGGGCAGCGGGGAGCTGTTTTTT.

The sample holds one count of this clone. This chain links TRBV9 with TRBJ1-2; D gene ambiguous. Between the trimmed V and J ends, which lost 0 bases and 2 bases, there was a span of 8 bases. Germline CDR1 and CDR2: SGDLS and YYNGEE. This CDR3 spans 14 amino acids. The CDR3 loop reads CASSVGSPNYGYTF. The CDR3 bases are TGTGCCAGCAGCGTAGGGAGTCCAAACTATGGCTACACCTTC.

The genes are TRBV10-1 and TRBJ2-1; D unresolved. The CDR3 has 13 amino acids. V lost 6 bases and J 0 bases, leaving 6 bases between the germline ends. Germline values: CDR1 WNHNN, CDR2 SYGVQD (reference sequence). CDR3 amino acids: CASSRFSYNEQFF. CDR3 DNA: TGCGCCAGCAGCCGGTTCTCCTACAATGAGCAGTTCTTC.